Listed below are T cell receptor beta chains from one sample, sequenced in a study of T cells in Graves' hyperthyroidism and ophthalmopathy. MiXCR, applied by TCRdb to the multiplex PCR reads, yields one record per CDR3 protein. The table shows 540,000 or so distinct CDR3 sequences, with 15% to 18% occurring only once. The source material was blood. These receptors were collected from a woman in her 30s with Graves' hyperthyroidism. The CDR3 runs from the conserved cysteine through the conserved F or W.

TRBV6-6 | CASSYSGDESYEQYF
TRBV11-2 | CASSLRGAPPTQYF
TRBV28 | CASMTSGARTDTQYF
TRBV7-3 | CASSLIGGRANEQFF
TRBV28 | CASSLAGVNSPLHF
TRBV2 | CASKFVERDSTDTQYF
TRBV7-8 | CASSLGAAGGVFF
TRBV24-1 | CATSVDGANQPQHF
TRBV7-6 | CASSLWSTETHEQYF
TRBV9 | CASSVEVMTSGTNEQFF
TRBV28 | CASSPTGTDLYNEQFF
TRBV5-1 | CASSRPRRREGQPQHF
TRBV11-2 | CASSLSGQRTDTQYF
TRBV5-1 | CASSFDDEQFF
TRBV19 | CASSIARTDTQYF
TRBV6-2/TRBV6-3 | CASSYSLARVPSYEQYF
TRBV7-3 | CASSLKGGTGELFF
TRBV19 | CASSLGAGIFYNEQFF
TRBV10-3 | CAISERGTDTQYF
TRBV24-1 | CATRDSGTGLYEQYF
TRBV6-1 | CASRETSGPHGSYNEQFF
TRBV12-3/TRBV12-4 | CASSLEGWRATDTQYF
TRBV7-9 | CASSLALTSGEQYF
TRBV3-1 | CASSHNPTTTDTQYF
TRBV4-1 | CASSQALGDGYTF
TRBV11-2 | CASSPGPLTSGRAPGEQFF
TRBV15 | CATSRDVGFVDIGSYEQYF
TRBV7-9 | CASSQTGAGYNEQFF
TRBV7-9 | CASSSYRGSSTDTQYF
TRBV20-1 | CSARPDRGVIYGYTF
TRBV18 | CASSPRGTNQETQYF
TRBV10-3 | CAISDGQPYEQYF
TRBV6-2/TRBV6-3 | CASSSMTGELFF
TRBV18 | CASSPNTAEQYF
TRBV4-3 | CASSQDEGLDYNEQFF
TRBV5-1 | CASSPTGQGLQPQHF
TRBV5-1 | CASSQTGRNTEAFF